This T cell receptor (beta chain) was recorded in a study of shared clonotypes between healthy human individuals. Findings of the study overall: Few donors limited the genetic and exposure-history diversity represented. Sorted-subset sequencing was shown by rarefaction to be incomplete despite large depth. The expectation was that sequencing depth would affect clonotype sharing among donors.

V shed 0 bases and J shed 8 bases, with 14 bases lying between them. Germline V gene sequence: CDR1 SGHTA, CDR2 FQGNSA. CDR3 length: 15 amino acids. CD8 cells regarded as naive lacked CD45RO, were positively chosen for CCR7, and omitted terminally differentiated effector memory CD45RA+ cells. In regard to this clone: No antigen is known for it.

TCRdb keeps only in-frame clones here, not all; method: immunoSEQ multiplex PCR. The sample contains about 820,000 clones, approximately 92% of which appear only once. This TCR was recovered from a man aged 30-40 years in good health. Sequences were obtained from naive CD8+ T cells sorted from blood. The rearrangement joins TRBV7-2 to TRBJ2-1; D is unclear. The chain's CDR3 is CASSLASGSWDEQFF. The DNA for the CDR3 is TGTGCCAGCAGCTTAGCCTCGGGCTCTTGGGATGAGCAGTTCTTC. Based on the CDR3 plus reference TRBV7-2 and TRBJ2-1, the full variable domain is GAGVSQSPSNKVTEKGKDVELRCDPISGHTALYWYRQSLGQGLEFLIYFQGNSAPDKSGLPSDRFSAERTGGSVSTLTIQRTQQEDSAVYLCASSLASGSWDEQFFGPGTRLTVL.